A single TCR beta chain is shown here with its context. Profiling relied on immunoSEQ multiplex PCR, and the TCRdb table lists in-frame clones only, not all of them. The sample comprises some 96,000 clones, approximately 89% of which are singletons, and under 13% rests with the top ten. The sample originates from a study of blood T cell repertoires in COVID-19. Study-wide background: Samples representing acute and convalescent COVID-19 were sourced from the United States, Italy and Spain. PBMCs, B-cell-depleted T cells, or T cells provided the cDNA or gDNA that made up the material.

From germline, CDR1 is SQVTM and CDR2 ANQGSEA. With 5 bases removed from V and 4 bases from J, the gap between germline ends came to 8 bases. The CDR3 totals 12 residues. The sequence derives from a man aged 45-65 years with acute or convalescent COVID-19. The V and J genes are TRBV29-1 and TRBJ2-2, with TRBD2 as a possible D gene (5 bases). Specimen: peripheral blood. The CDR3 loop is CSVRGVTGELFF. The CDR3 DNA follows: TGCAGCGTTCGGGGAGTCACCGGGGAGCTGTTTTTT.